A single T cell receptor (beta chain) is shown here with its context. This sample stems from a study of T cells expressing NK-cell markers. CDR3 length equals 12 residues. After re-calling the 5' RACE reads, TCRdb lists one entry per CDR3 protein, DNA absent. This sample's clone table lists approximately 460,000 distinct CDR3 sequences. The sequenced sample was blood T cells: a sorted CD56 or NKG2C T cell subset, CD4+ or CD8+ T cells, or bulk PBMC T cells (not recorded which). The chain employs TRBV12-3 or TRBV12-4 and TRBJ2-7; TCRdb's assignment of TRBD1 cannot be checked, as there is no DNA. The TCR comes from a woman aged 18 to 69 in good health. The CDR3: CASRKQDYEQYF.